The T cell receptor (beta chain) under discussion was sequenced for a study of T cells after yellow fever vaccination. Study in general: SMART-Seq v4 Ultra Low Input prepared libraries from low-cell fractions. Study-level findings and limits: FACS-sorted repertoires might harbor abundant contaminating clonotypes from the bulk population. Post-booster repertoires again held most primary-vaccination clones (approximately 96% CD4, roughly 88% CD8).

This clonotype showed up just a few times. Its antigen is as yet unknown. Universal primer sites and UMIs were introduced during 5'RACE template-switching synthesis of TCR cDNA. TCRdb called the 5' RACE reads again in MiXCR, with one record for every CDR3 protein. The table lists 450,000 to 650,000 distinct CDR3 sequences, about 13% of them singletons. This CDR3 is 15 amino acids long. The germline gives CDR1 DFQATT, CDR2 SNEGSKA (reference sequence). Trimming removed 4 bases at V and 0 bases at J, with 14 bases between. The sequencing used PBMCs, collected on the day of the yellow fever booster vaccination. V and J are TRBV20-1 and TRBJ2-3; D remains unclear. This clonotype originated in a man aged 25 to 40 who received the YFV17D yellow fever vaccine. CDR3 sequence reads: CSAKADTPSTDTQYF. CDR3 bases: TGCAGTGCTAAGGCAGATACCCCTAGCACAGATACGCAGTATTTT.